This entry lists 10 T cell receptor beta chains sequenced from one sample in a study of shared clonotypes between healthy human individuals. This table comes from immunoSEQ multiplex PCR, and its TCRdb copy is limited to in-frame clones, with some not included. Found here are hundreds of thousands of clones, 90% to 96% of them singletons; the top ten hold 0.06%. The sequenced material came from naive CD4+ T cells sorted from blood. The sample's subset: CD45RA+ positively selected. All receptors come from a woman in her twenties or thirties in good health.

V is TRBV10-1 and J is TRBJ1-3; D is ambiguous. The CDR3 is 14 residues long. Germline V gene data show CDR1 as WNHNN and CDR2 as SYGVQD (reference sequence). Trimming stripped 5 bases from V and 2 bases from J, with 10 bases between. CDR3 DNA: TGCGCCAGCAGTCCGGCGGGAGCTGGAAACACCATATATTTT. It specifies CASSPAGAGNTIYF.

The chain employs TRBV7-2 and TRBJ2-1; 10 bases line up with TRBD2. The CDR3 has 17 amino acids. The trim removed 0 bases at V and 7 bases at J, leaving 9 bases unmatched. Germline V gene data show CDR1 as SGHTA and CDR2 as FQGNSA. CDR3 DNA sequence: TGTGCCAGCAGCTTAGCGGAAGGCCTAGCGGGAGATAATGAGCAGTTCTTC. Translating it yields CASSLAEGLAGDNEQFF.

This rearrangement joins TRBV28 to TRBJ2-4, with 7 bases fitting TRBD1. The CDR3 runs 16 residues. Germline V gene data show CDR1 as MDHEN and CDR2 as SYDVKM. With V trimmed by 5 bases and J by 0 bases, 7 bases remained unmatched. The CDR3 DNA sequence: TGTGCCAGCAGTGAAGGGGGCTTCCCAGCCAAAAACATTCAGTACTTC. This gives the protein CASSEGGFPAKNIQYF.

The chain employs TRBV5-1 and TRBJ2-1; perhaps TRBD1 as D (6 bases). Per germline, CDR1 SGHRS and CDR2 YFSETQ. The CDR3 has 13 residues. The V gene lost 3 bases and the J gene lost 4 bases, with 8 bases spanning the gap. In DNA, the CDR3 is TGCGCCAGCAGCTCTACAGGGTACAATGAGCAGTTCTTC. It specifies CASSSTGYNEQFF.

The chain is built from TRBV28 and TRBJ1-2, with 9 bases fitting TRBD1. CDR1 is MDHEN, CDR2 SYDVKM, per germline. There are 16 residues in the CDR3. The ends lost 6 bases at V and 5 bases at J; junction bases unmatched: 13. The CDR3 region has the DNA TGTGCCAGCAGGGGCAGACAGGGGGGTTTGAGATATGGCTACACCTTC. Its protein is CASRGRQGGLRYGYTF.

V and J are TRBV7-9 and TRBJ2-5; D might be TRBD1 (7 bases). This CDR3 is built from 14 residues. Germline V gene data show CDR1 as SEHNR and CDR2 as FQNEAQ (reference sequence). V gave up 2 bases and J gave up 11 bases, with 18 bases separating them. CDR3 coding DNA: TGTGCCAGCAGCTTAAGTATAGACAGGGAGGTGCAGTACTTC. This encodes CASSLSIDREVQYF.

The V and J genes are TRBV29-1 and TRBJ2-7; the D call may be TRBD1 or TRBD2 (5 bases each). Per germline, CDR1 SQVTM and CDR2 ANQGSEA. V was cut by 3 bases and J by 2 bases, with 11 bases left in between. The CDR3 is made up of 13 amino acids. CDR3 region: CSVDEGPPYEQYF. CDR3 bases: TGCAGCGTTGACGAGGGACCCCCCTACGAGCAGTACTTC.

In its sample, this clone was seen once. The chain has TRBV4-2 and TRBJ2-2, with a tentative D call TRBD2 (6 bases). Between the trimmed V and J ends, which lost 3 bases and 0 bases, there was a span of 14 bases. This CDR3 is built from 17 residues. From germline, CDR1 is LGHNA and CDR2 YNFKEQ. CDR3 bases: TGTGCCAGCAGCCAGGAAGCTAGCGTCGCGAACACCGGGGAGCTGTTTTTT. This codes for CASSQEASVANTGELFF.

The CDR3, as DNA: TGTGCCAGTAGTAGTTACAATGAGCAGTTCTTC. Translating gives CASSSYNEQFF. The rearrangement links TRBV19 to TRBJ2-1; no definite D call. CDR1 LNHDA and CDR2 SQIVND come from the germline V gene (reference sequence). The V end was cut by 4 bases, the J end by 4 bases, with 2 bases between. The CDR3 is made up of 11 amino acids.

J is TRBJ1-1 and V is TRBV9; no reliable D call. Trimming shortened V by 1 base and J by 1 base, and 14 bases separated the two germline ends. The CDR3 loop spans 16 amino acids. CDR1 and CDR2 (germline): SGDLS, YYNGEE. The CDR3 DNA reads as TGTGCCAGCAGCGTACTCCCGTCCAGCCGGAACACTGAAGCTTTCTTT. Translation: CASSVLPSSRNTEAFF.